This TCR beta chain derives from a study of blood T cell repertoires in COVID-19. Across the study: There were acute and convalescent COVID-19 samples, and they came from the United States, Italy and Spain. Sample material is recorded as cDNA or gDNA derived from T cells, B-cell-depleted T cells, or PBMCs.

Authors' analysis steps: Cell counts per sample came from amplifying reference gene primers. Here immunoSEQ multiplex PCR was the method, and the copy in TCRdb shows in-frame clones only, minus some. V, J and clone size are those of that table, while D and trimming were read from the DNA. The data contain 70,000 to 90,000 clones, about 85% of them singletons. Trimming left V 5 bases short and J 5 bases short, with 18 bases between. From germline, CDR1 is LNHDA and CDR2 SQIVND (reference sequence). The CDR3 spans 15 residues. The TCR sequence derives from a man aged 55 to 70 with acute or convalescent COVID-19. The source material was peripheral blood. This chain connects TRBV19 to TRBJ1-1, with D possibly matching TRBD1 (6 bases). Written as DNA, the CDR3 is TGTGCCAGTAGTCCCCCCCTCACAGGGAAAACTGAAGCTTTCTTT. As protein: CASSPPLTGKTEAFF.